This T cell receptor beta chain is drawn from a study of patients and donors after allogeneic stem cell transplantation. TCRdb used MiXCR to reprocess the RT-PCR reads, holding one entry per CDR3 protein. The sample holds some 960,000 distinct CDR3 sequences; 18% are singletons and the top ten take under 6.5%. After removal of 10 bases from V and 9 bases from J, the junction contained 12 bases not matched to a gene. Germline CDR1 and CDR2: MNHEY and SVGEGT. The CDR3 length is 12 residues. This clonotype was recorded once. The receptor comes from a human donor who was either an allogeneic HSCT recipient or a stem cell or donor lymphocyte infusion donor (not recorded which). It is not recorded whose cells these are; they may come from a transplant donor. Sequenced material: blood, either unsorted or a sorted T cell fraction (not recorded which). The chain recombines TRBV6-2 or TRBV6-3 with TRBJ2-7; 7 bases map to TRBD1. The CDR3, as DNA: TGTGCCACCTCGACCCGACAGGGAACGCAGTACTTC. Protein product: CATSTRQGTQYF.